These 28 T cell receptor beta chains were sequenced from one sample in a study of OX40 agonist ivuxolimab in advanced cancers. The data were produced by immunoSEQ multiplex PCR, yet TCRdb's version contains in-frame clones alone and is incomplete. The sample lists about 27,000 clones, around 81% occurring once. The sequencing used CD4+ or CD8+ T cells sorted from blood, collected in a trial of the OX40 agonist ivuxolimab. These receptors were collected from an adult with an advanced solid tumor such as melanoma, head and neck, liver or kidney cancer.

This clone was detected only once. This chain uses TRBV30 with TRBJ2-7; D might be TRBD2 (7 bases). The germline V gene has CDR1 GTSNPN and CDR2 SVGIG (reference sequence). The V end lost 0 bases, the J end lost 3 bases, and 15 bases lay between the germline ends. CDR3 size: 15 residues. The CDR3 sequence: CAWSVVGGASYEQYF. The CDR3 bases are TGTGCCTGGAGTGTTGTGGGGGGGGCTAGCTACGAGCAGTACTTC.

This clone was detected once. J is TRBJ1-6 and V is TRBV6-5, with TRBD1 identical over 9 bases. V lost 11 bases and J lost 9; bases outside the gene matches: 14. CDR3 length: 15 amino acids. Looked up from germline, CDR1 is MNHEY and CDR2 is SVGAGI. The CDR3 DNA reads as TGTGCCGTTCACCCCGGGACAGGGTATTTTTCACCCCTCCACTTT. Protein: CAVHPGTGYFSPLHF.

This clone has a single count. The chain employs TRBV19 and TRBJ2-1; no reliable D call. The CDR3 sequence is 15 residues long. Germline V gene sequence: CDR1 LNHDA, CDR2 SQIVND (reference sequence). V gave up 3 bases and J gave up 4 bases, with 13 bases separating them. The CDR3 DNA sequence: TGTGCCAGTAGTATTTCGAGCCCGAGGTACAATGAGCAGTTCTTC. Residues: CASSISSPRYNEQFF.

CDR3 loop: CSATGDNEQFF. The CDR3 DNA follows: TGCAGCGCGACAGGGGATAATGAGCAGTTCTTC. The V call is TRBV29-1, the J call TRBJ2-1, with TRBD1 identical over 8 bases. From germline, CDR1 is SQVTM and CDR2 ANQGSEA. This CDR3 comprises 11 residues. V was clipped by 7 bases and J by 7 bases; unmatched bases: 3.

The chain links TRBV9 to TRBJ1-6, with D possibly matching TRBD1 (5 bases). Between the trimmed V and J ends, which lost 4 bases and 10 bases, there was a span of 18 bases. CDR3 length: 15 residues. CDR1 SGDLS and CDR2 YYNGEE come from the germline V gene. The CDR3 DNA is TGTGCCAGCAGCCTACAGGACGAGGAGGGATCACCCCTCCACTTT. Protein sequence: CASSLQDEEGSPLHF.

The gene calls are TRBV11-1 and TRBJ2-2; D is perhaps TRBD1 or TRBD2 (5 bases each). V shed 3 bases and J shed 6 bases, with 23 bases lying between them. This CDR3 contains 18 residues. The germline V gene has CDR1 SGHAT and CDR2 FQDESV (reference sequence). The CDR3 here is CASSFPTPGQGEAGELFF. In nucleotides, the CDR3 is TGTGCCAGCAGCTTCCCCACCCCGGGGCAGGGTGAGGCCGGGGAGCTGTTTTTT. The full variable domain, with the rest looked up from reference TRBV11-1 and TRBJ2-2, is EAEVAQSPRYKITEKSQAVAFWCDPISGHATLYWYRQILGQGPELLVQFQDESVVDDSQLPKDRFSAERLKGVDSTLKIQPAELGDSAMYLCASSFPTPGQGEAGELFFGEGSRLTVL.

This clone was counted only a few times. The chain has TRBV4-1 and TRBJ2-5; D gene ambiguous. Trimming left V 6 bases short and J 4 bases short, with 12 bases between. The CDR3 has 13 residues. From germline, CDR1 is MGHRA and CDR2 YSYEKL. CDR3: CASRLDGRETQYF. The CDR3 DNA follows: TGCGCCAGCAGATTAGACGGTCGAGAGACCCAGTACTTC.

The rearrangement joins TRBV7-8 to TRBJ1-5, with 10 bases that match TRBD1. Per the germline V gene, CDR1 is SGHVS and CDR2 is FQNEAQ. The CDR3 spans 14 residues. J was trimmed by 6 bases and V by 6 bases; bases with no gene match: 5. The CDR3 DNA is TGTGCCAGCAGAATGACAGGGGGCAGTCAGCCCCAGCATTTT. Amino acid sequence: CASRMTGGSQPQHF.

This sequence joins TRBV7-8 and TRBJ1-1; no clear D gene. The CDR3 is 13 amino acids. Trimming stripped 5 bases from V and 1 base from J, with 8 bases between. CDR1 is SGHVS and CDR2 is FQNEAQ in the germline V gene. The CDR3 protein is CASSHGENTEAFF. Here the CDR3 DNA reads TGTGCCAGCAGCCACGGGGAGAACACTGAAGCTTTCTTT.

This clone was observed a single time. The CDR3 reads CASSPHITSLGDTQYF. CDR3 nucleotide sequence: TGTGCCAGCAGCCCACATATAACATCTCTGGGGGATACGCAGTATTTT. The rearrangement joins TRBV9 to TRBJ2-3; D uncertain. Germline loops: CDR1 SGDLS, CDR2 YYNGEE. The CDR3 sequence is 16 residues long. Deletions cut 4 bases from V and 6 bases from J, with 21 bases between.

This chain links TRBV29-1 with TRBJ2-1, with D possibly being TRBD1 (5 bases). Germline V gene sequence: CDR1 SQVTM, CDR2 ANQGSEA. The CDR3 contains 13 residues. Trimming removed 3 bases at V and 3 bases at J, with 9 bases between. The CDR3: CSVDRALYNEQFF. The CDR3 region has the DNA TGCAGCGTTGACAGGGCCCTCTACAATGAGCAGTTCTTC.

V is TRBV7-9 and J is TRBJ1-1, with D possibly matching TRBD1 (6 bases). This CDR3 spans 14 amino acids. CDR1 and CDR2 from the germline V gene are SEHNR and FQNEAQ (reference sequence). V gave up 5 bases and J gave up 4 bases, with 14 bases separating them. The CDR3 reads CASSNKQGLTEAFF. The CDR3, as DNA: TGTGCCAGCAGCAACAAACAGGGCCTCACTGAAGCTTTCTTT.

The chain joins TRBV5-8 to TRBJ2-2; D is uncertain. V lost 8 bases to trimming and J lost 0 bases, with 14 bases between them. The CDR3 consists of 15 residues. Germline loops: CDR1 SGHTS, CDR2 YDEGEE. CDR3 protein: CARGQRNTNTGELFF. CDR3 in DNA: TGTGCCAGGGGCCAGAGAAATACGAACACCGGGGAGCTGTTTTTT.

The gene calls are TRBV11-2 and TRBJ2-7; tentatively, D is TRBD1 or TRBD2 (5 bases each). CDR1 SGHAT and CDR2 FQNNGV come from the germline V gene. V shed 1 base and J shed 2 bases, with 9 bases lying between them. The CDR3 has 14 residues. CDR3 nucleotide sequence: TGTGCCAGCAGCTTAGGGGTGGGACCCTACGAGCAGTACTTC. It specifies CASSLGVGPYEQYF.

The chain combines TRBV11-1 with TRBJ2-5, with a possible D match to TRBD2 (6 bases). The V gene's germline CDR1 is SGHAT and CDR2 FQDESV (reference sequence). CDR3 size: 13 residues. The V end was cut by 2 bases, the J end by 5 bases, with 9 bases between. CDR3 in DNA: TGTGCCAGCAGCTTATGGGACTCGGAGACCCAGTACTTC. Translated, it gives CASSLWDSETQYF.

This clone was seen once. The chain joins TRBV10-3 to TRBJ2-7; the D is unclear. The germline V gene has CDR1 ENHRY and CDR2 SYGVKD. Trimming cost V 10 bases and J 5 bases, with 15 bases left between them. The CDR3 has 12 residues. The CDR3 reads CATTNALDEQYF. CDR3 nucleotide sequence: TGTGCCACCACAAATGCTCTCGACGAGCAGTACTTC.

The CDR3 loop is CASSTGVRSPLHF. The CDR3 nucleotides are TGTGCCAGCAGTACGGGGGTCAGGTCACCCCTCCACTTT. V and J are TRBV6-4 and TRBJ1-6, with D possibly being TRBD1 (5 bases). CDR1 is MRHNA and CDR2 is SNTAGT in the germline V gene. The ends were cut back, 5 bases at V and 10 bases at J, with 12 bases in the middle. The CDR3 is made up of 13 amino acids.

The chain has TRBV10-2 and TRBJ2-7, with D tentatively TRBD2 (6 bases). The V end lost 2 bases, the J end lost 6 bases, and 11 bases lay between the germline ends. Germline V gene sequence: CDR1 WSHSY, CDR2 SAAADI. The CDR3 runs to 13 residues. The CDR3 spells CASSEVDYGEQYF. In DNA, the CDR3 is TGCGCCAGCAGTGAGGTGGACTATGGCGAGCAGTACTTC.

The chain links TRBV9 to TRBJ2-7; D might be TRBD2 (6 bases). Germline CDR1 and CDR2: SGDLS and YYNGEE. Deletions cut 4 bases from V and 4 bases from J, with 12 bases between. The CDR3 has 13 residues. CDR3 loop: CASSLGGGYEQYF. In DNA, the CDR3 is TGTGCCAGCAGCCTCGGGGGTGGGTACGAGCAGTACTTC.

V is TRBV9 and J is TRBJ2-2; tentatively, D is TRBD1 (6 bases). V was cut by 4 bases and J by 10 bases, with 11 bases left in between. The CDR3 is 12 amino acids. Germline V gene data show CDR1 as SGDLS and CDR2 as YYNGEE. CDR3 bases: TGTGCCAGCAGCTTCCGGACAGCGGAGCTGTTTTTT. This sequence encodes CASSFRTAELFF.

The V gene is TRBV2, the J gene TRBJ2-7; 8 bases are shared with TRBD2. With 3 bases clipped from V and 3 bases from J, the junction kept 10 bases outside the gene matches. The germline V gene has CDR1 SNHLY and CDR2 FYNNEI. The CDR3 is 16 residues long. The CDR3 here is CASSEFELADYYEQYF. The DNA for the CDR3 is TGTGCCAGCAGTGAGTTTGAACTAGCGGATTACTACGAGCAGTACTTC.

J is TRBJ1-3 and V is TRBV7-8, with 8 bases matching TRBD1. J was trimmed by 3 bases and V by 1 base; bases with no gene match: 11. The CDR3 covers 18 residues. The germline V gene has CDR1 SGHVS and CDR2 FQNEAQ. The CDR3 here is CASSLGRPGGASGNTIYF. The CDR3 bases are TGTGCCAGCAGCTTAGGGAGACCAGGGGGCGCGAGTGGAAACACCATATATTTT. Full variable domain (rest looked up from reference TRBV7-8 and TRBJ1-3): GAGVSQSPRYKVAKRGQDVALRCDPISGHVSLFWYQQALGQGPEFLTYFQNEAQLDKSGLPSDRFFAERPEGSVSTLKIQRTQQEDSAVYLCASSLGRPGGASGNTIYFGEGSWLTVV.

This clone was detected only a few times. This chain connects TRBV7-6 to TRBJ2-2, with TRBD2 matching 9 bases. The germline V gene encodes CDR1 SGHVS and CDR2 FNYEAQ. The CDR3 extends over 17 amino acids. Trimming removed 5 bases from V and 7 bases from J; junction bases left unmatched: 14. Here the CDR3 DNA reads TGTGCCAGCAGCCCATTCGAGGCGGGGGGGCCCGTCGGGGAGCTGTTTTTT. As protein: CASSPFEAGGPVGELFF.

For this clone: One end of the junction does not line up with germline, which may come from a read error. This chain uses TRBV7-7 with TRBJ2-1; 8 nucleotides agree with TRBD1. CDR3 length: 15 amino acids. Germline CDR1 is SSHAT and CDR2 is FNYEAQ (reference sequence). As DNA, the CDR3 is TGTGCTAGCAGCTTAGGACAGGGCAGAGGCAATGAGCAGTTCTTC. The encoded protein is CASSLGQGRGNEQFF. The entire variable domain, with the rest obtained from reference TRBV7-7 and TRBJ2-1, is as follows: GAGVSQSPRYKVTKRGQDVTLRCDPISSHATLYWYQQALGQGPEFLTYFNYEAQPDKSGLPSDRFSAERPEGSISTLTIQRTEQRDSAMYRCASSLGQGRGNEQFFGPGTRLTVL.

The V call is TRBV11-2, the J call TRBJ2-7; perhaps D is TRBD1 or TRBD2 (6 bases each). The V and J ends lost 5 bases and 2 bases respectively, with 16 bases between them. The germline gives CDR1 SGHAT, CDR2 FQNNGV. This CDR3 has 15 residues. CDR3 DNA sequence: TGTGCCAGCAGCCCTGGACACCGGGGGCCCTACGAGCAGTACTTC. Translating gives CASSPGHRGPYEQYF.

The chain uses TRBV4-1 and TRBJ1-5, with D perhaps matching TRBD1 (5 bases). Looked up from germline, CDR1 is MGHRA and CDR2 is YSYEKL. The CDR3 runs 14 residues. V lost 2 bases and J 6 bases, leaving 11 bases between the germline ends. The CDR3 region has the DNA TGCGCCAGCAGCCAAAAATGGGGGGGTCAGCCCCAGCATTTT. It is translated as CASSQKWGGQPQHF.

This chain joins TRBV28 and TRBJ1-4; no definite D call. This CDR3 comprises 15 residues. The V gene's germline CDR1 is MDHEN and CDR2 SYDVKM. Deletions cut 3 bases from V and 4 bases from J, with 12 bases between. CDR3 in amino acids: CASSLYQRDNEKLFF. The CDR3 region has the DNA TGTGCCAGCAGTTTGTACCAGCGGGATAATGAAAAACTGTTTTTT.

The chain combines TRBV7-6 with TRBJ1-5, with 11 bases identical to TRBD1. The germline gives CDR1 SGHVS, CDR2 FNYEAQ. The CDR3 sequence is 16 residues long. J lost 6 bases, V lost 5 bases, and 9 bases had no gene match. The CDR3, as DNA: TGTGCCAGCAGCGAAGGGACAGGGGGTTCTGGTCAGCCCCAGCATTTT. Its protein is CASSEGTGGSGQPQHF.